This is a list of T cell receptor beta chains from one sample in a study of OX40 agonist ivuxolimab in advanced cancers. The protocol was immunoSEQ multiplex PCR, while the TCRdb copy is restricted to in-frame clones and leaves out a portion. The data contain about 77,000 clones, approximately 95% of them singletons. The specimen was CD4+ or CD8+ T cells sorted from blood, collected in a trial of the OX40 agonist ivuxolimab. The receptors were gathered from an adult with an advanced solid tumor such as melanoma, head and neck, liver or kidney cancer. CDR3s include the opening cysteine and the closing phenylalanine or tryptophan. Fields, in order: clone size, J gene, V gene, D gene, CDR3 DNA, CDR3 protein. The D gene is left open where the match is weak. The size of a clone is reported for some rows only, either as once, few or many, or as a class for expanded clones.

clone_size: .
j_call: TRBJ2-1
v_call: TRBV7-9
d_call: .
cdr3_nt: TGTGCCAGCTCCACTTTAAATGAGCAGTTCTTC
cdr3_aa: CASSTLNEQFF

clone_size: .
j_call: TRBJ2-7
v_call: TRBV6-6
d_call: .
cdr3_nt: TGTGCCAGCAGTTACTCGATGGGATTATACGAGCAGTACTTC
cdr3_aa: CASSYSMGLYEQYF

clone_size: .
j_call: TRBJ1-1
v_call: TRBV29-1
d_call: .
cdr3_nt: TGCAGCGTTCCACAGGAAAGGGTCACTGAAGCTTTCTTT
cdr3_aa: CSVPQERVTEAFF

clone_size: .
j_call: TRBJ2-1
v_call: TRBV18
d_call: TRBD2
cdr3_nt: TGTGCCAGCTCACCAGGGCGGGAGGGCCGCAATGAGCAGTTCTTC
cdr3_aa: CASSPGREGRNEQFF

clone_size: .
j_call: TRBJ1-1
v_call: TRBV5-8
d_call: .
cdr3_nt: TGTGCCAGCAGCTTCTTATCGGCGAACACTGAAGCTTTCTTT
cdr3_aa: CASSFLSANTEAFF

clone_size: .
j_call: TRBJ2-7
v_call: TRBV27
d_call: .
cdr3_nt: TGTGCCAGCAGTTTAAGTGCGACCTACGAGCAGTACTTC
cdr3_aa: CASSLSATYEQYF

clone_size: .
j_call: TRBJ2-3
v_call: TRBV7-9
d_call: .
cdr3_nt: TGTGCCAGCAGCTTATGGCCAGATAGCACAGATACGCAGTATTTT
cdr3_aa: CASSLWPDSTDTQYF

clone_size: .
j_call: TRBJ1-5
v_call: TRBV4-1
d_call: .
cdr3_nt: TGCGCCAGCAGCCAAGGAAACCCGGGGAATCAGCCCCAGCATTTT
cdr3_aa: CASSQGNPGNQPQHF

clone_size: .
j_call: TRBJ1-2
v_call: TRBV9
d_call: .
cdr3_nt: TGTGCCAGCAGCGGACAAACAGGGCGGGATGGCTACACCTTC
cdr3_aa: CASSGQTGRDGYTF

clone_size: .
j_call: TRBJ2-7
v_call: TRBV4-1
d_call: TRBD2
cdr3_nt: TGCGCCAGCAGCCAAGAATGGGCTAGCGGGAGTTACGAGCAGTACTTC
cdr3_aa: CASSQEWASGSYEQYF

clone_size: .
j_call: TRBJ2-5
v_call: TRBV4-1
d_call: .
cdr3_nt: TGCGCCAGCAGCCAAGAGCCCAACCTGGCGAGCCAAGAGACCCAGTACTTC
cdr3_aa: CASSQEPNLASQETQYF

clone_size: .
j_call: TRBJ2-2
v_call: TRBV2
d_call: TRBD1
cdr3_nt: TGTGCCAGCAGGGGACAGGGGGCCGGGGAGCTGTTTTTT
cdr3_aa: CASRGQGAGELFF

clone_size: .
j_call: TRBJ2-7
v_call: TRBV4-2
d_call: TRBD1
cdr3_nt: TGTGCCAGCAGCCAGGAGGGGACAGGGCCTATTTGGGAGCAGTACTTC
cdr3_aa: CASSQEGTGPIWEQYF

clone_size: .
j_call: TRBJ2-7
v_call: TRBV19
d_call: TRBD2
cdr3_nt: TGTGCCACCCAGACTAGCGGGAGGGCCACCTACGAGCAGTACTTC
cdr3_aa: CATQTSGRATYEQYF

clone_size: .
j_call: TRBJ1-4
v_call: TRBV7-6
d_call: .
cdr3_nt: TGTGCCAGCAGCTTAGACGCGGGGGCGAGAGAAAAACTGTTTTTT
cdr3_aa: CASSLDAGAREKLFF

clone_size: .
j_call: TRBJ1-1
v_call: TRBV6-9
d_call: TRBD1
cdr3_nt: TGTGCCAGCAACAGGACAGGCGCTGAAGCTTTCTTT
cdr3_aa: CASNRTGAEAFF

clone_size: .
j_call: TRBJ2-1
v_call: TRBV9
d_call: .
cdr3_nt: TGTGCCAGCAGGGAGTCCGGGGGAGGCAATGAGCAGTTCTTC
cdr3_aa: CASRESGGGNEQFF

clone_size: .
j_call: TRBJ2-3
v_call: TRBV27
d_call: .
cdr3_nt: TGTGCCAGCAGCTCACCTCCGGCCCGAGGTACGCAGTATTTT
cdr3_aa: CASSSPPARGTQYF

clone_size: .
j_call: TRBJ1-2
v_call: TRBV11-2
d_call: TRBD1
cdr3_nt: TGTGCCAGCAGCTTTCCGACAGGGGGCTCTGGCTACACCTTC
cdr3_aa: CASSFPTGGSGYTF

clone_size: .
j_call: TRBJ2-7
v_call: TRBV5-4
d_call: .
cdr3_nt: TGTGCCAGCAGCCCCGCGGGCCCATACGAGCAGTACTTC
cdr3_aa: CASSPAGPYEQYF

clone_size: few
j_call: TRBJ1-3
v_call: TRBV6-5
d_call: .
cdr3_nt: TGTGCCAGCAGTTACGCGGACACTGGAAACACCATATATTTT
cdr3_aa: CASSYADTGNTIYF

clone_size: once
j_call: TRBJ1-1
v_call: TRBV19
d_call: .
cdr3_nt: TGTGCCAGTAGTATATGGGTAGGGATGAACACTGAAGCTTTCTTT
cdr3_aa: CASSIWVGMNTEAFF

clone_size: .
j_call: TRBJ2-6
v_call: TRBV9
d_call: .
cdr3_nt: TGTGCCAGCAGCGGTTCTGGGGCCAACGTCCTGACTTTC
cdr3_aa: CASSGSGANVLTF

clone_size: .
j_call: TRBJ2-3
v_call: TRBV27
d_call: .
cdr3_nt: TGTGCCAGCAGTTCCTGGACAGACACAGATACGCAGTATTTT
cdr3_aa: CASSSWTDTDTQYF

clone_size: .
j_call: TRBJ2-5
v_call: TRBV28
d_call: .
cdr3_nt: TGTGCCAGCAGTCCAACGGTGTTAGGGGAACAGTACCAAGAGACCCAGTACTTC
cdr3_aa: CASSPTVLGEQYQETQYF

clone_size: .
j_call: TRBJ2-7
v_call: TRBV19
d_call: .
cdr3_nt: TGTGCCAGTAGTATAGACAGCTATTCCTACGAGCAGTACTTC
cdr3_aa: CASSIDSYSYEQYF

clone_size: .
j_call: TRBJ2-7
v_call: TRBV18
d_call: .
cdr3_nt: TGTGCCAGCTCACCAGAAGGGGCGGGAAAAAGCTCCTACGAGCAGTACTTC
cdr3_aa: CASSPEGAGKSSYEQYF

clone_size: once
j_call: TRBJ2-7
v_call: TRBV20-1
d_call: .
cdr3_nt: TGCAGTGCCTCGGACAGCTACGAGCAGTACTTC
cdr3_aa: CSASDSYEQYF

clone_size: .
j_call: TRBJ2-2
v_call: TRBV9
d_call: TRBD1
cdr3_nt: TGTGCCAGCAGCCATAACAGGGGGCAGGTGGACACCGGGGAGCTGTTTTTT
cdr3_aa: CASSHNRGQVDTGELFF

clone_size: .
j_call: TRBJ1-2
v_call: TRBV7-9
d_call: .
cdr3_nt: TGTGCCAGCACGGGAAAGAACTATGGCTACACCTTC
cdr3_aa: CASTGKNYGYTF

clone_size: .
j_call: TRBJ1-5
v_call: TRBV18
d_call: .
cdr3_nt: TGTGCCAGCTCTCCAATTATCAGCAGGGCCTTCGATCAGCCCCAGCATTTT
cdr3_aa: CASSPIISRAFDQPQHF

clone_size: .
j_call: TRBJ2-3
v_call: TRBV7-2
d_call: TRBD1
cdr3_nt: TGTGCCAGCAGCTCGCCGGGACAGGGGCCCTGGGGCCCAGATACGCAGTATTTT
cdr3_aa: CASSSPGQGPWGPDTQYF

clone_size: once
j_call: TRBJ1-1
v_call: TRBV7-8
d_call: TRBD1
cdr3_nt: TGTGCCAGCAGCTTAGCAAAGAGGGGGCTAACTGAAGCTTTCTTT
cdr3_aa: CASSLAKRGLTEAFF